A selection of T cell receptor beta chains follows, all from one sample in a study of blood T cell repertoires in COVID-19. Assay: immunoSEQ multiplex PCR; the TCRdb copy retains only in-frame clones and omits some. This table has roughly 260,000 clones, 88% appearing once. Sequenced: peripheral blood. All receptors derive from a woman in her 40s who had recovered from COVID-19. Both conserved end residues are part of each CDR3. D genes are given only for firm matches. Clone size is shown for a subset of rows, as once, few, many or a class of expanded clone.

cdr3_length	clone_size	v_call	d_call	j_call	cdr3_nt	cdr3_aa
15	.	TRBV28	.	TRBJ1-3	TGTGCCAGCAGGCCCCTATCAGGGGTTCGGGATGCCATATATTTT	CASRPLSGVRDAIYF
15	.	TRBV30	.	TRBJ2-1	TGTGCCTGGAGGGCGGACAGCAGCTCCTACAATGAGCAGTTCTTC	CAWRADSSSYNEQFF
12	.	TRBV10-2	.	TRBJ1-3	TGCGCCAGCTCTCGGGGGGGAAACACCATATATTTT	CASSRGGNTIYF
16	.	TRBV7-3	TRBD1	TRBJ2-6	TGTGCCAGCAGCCCGGACAGGGTCCCTGGGGCCAACGTCCTGACTTTC	CASSPDRVPGANVLTF
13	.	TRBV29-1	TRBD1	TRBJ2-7	TGCAGCACTTCCGGGACAGCTGACTACGAGCAGTACTTC	CSTSGTADYEQYF
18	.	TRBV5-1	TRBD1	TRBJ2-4	TGCGCCAGCAGCCCCTCCGGTGACAGGGACCCTTTAAAAAACATTCAGTACTTC	CASSPSGDRDPLKNIQYF
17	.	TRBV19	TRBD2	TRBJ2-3	TGTGCCAGTAGTAAGGGACTCCTAGCGGGAGCCACAGATACGCAGTATTTT	CASSKGLLAGATDTQYF
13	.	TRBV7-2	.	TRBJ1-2	TGTGCCAGCAGCTCAGGGCAGAACTATGGCTACACCTTC	CASSSGQNYGYTF
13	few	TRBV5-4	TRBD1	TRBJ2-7	TGTGCCAGCGTCCAGGACAGGGGCAACGAGCAGTACTTC	CASVQDRGNEQYF
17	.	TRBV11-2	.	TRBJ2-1	TGTGCCAGCAGCTTAAGGGCCTTTCGGGGGATGAACAATGAGCAGTTCTTC	CASSLRAFRGMNNEQFF
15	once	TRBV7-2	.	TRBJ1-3	TGTGCCAGCAGCTTCACGGGGGGGGCTGGAAACACCATATATTTT	CASSFTGGAGNTIYF
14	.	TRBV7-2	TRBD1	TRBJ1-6	TGTGCCAGCCTCCGGGACAGGGCTAATTCACCCCTCCACTTT	CASLRDRANSPLHF
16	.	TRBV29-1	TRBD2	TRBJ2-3	TGCAGCGTCTTAATCCGGACTAGCGGGAGCACAGATACGCAGTATTTT	CSVLIRTSGSTDTQYF
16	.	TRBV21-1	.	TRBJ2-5	TGTGCCAGCAGCAAACAGACAGGGGAGGCTGGAGAGACCCAGTACTTC	CASSKQTGEAGETQYF
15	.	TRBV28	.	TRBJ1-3	TGTGCCAGCAGTCTGGGGGGAGTCTCTGGAAACACCATATATTTT	CASSLGGVSGNTIYF
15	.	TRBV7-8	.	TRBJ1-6	TGTGCCAGCAGCTTTCGTGACAGGAAGAATTCACCCCTCCACTTT	CASSFRDRKNSPLHF
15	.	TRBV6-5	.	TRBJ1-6	TGTGCCAGCAATCCCAGGTCCAGGTCGAATTCACCCCTCCACTTT	CASNPRSRSNSPLHF
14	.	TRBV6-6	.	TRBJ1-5	TGTGCCAGCAGTTACGCCGGTGATAACCGGCCCCAGCATTTT	CASSYAGDNRPQHF
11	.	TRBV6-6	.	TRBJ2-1	TGTGCCAGCAACCCGGGCAATGAGCAGTTCTTC	CASNPGNEQFF
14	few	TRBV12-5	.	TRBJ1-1	TGTGCTAGTGGTTGGTCGACACTGAACACTGAAGCTTTCTTT	CASGWSTLNTEAFF
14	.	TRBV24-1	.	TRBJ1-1	TGTGCCACCAGTGATTCAGGGATGAACACTGAAGCTTTCTTT	CATSDSGMNTEAFF
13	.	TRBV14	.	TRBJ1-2	TGTGCCAGCAGCCCGTCTTTTAACTATGGCTACACCTTC	CASSPSFNYGYTF
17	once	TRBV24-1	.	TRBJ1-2	TGTGCCACCAGTGATTTGCGGAAGGACGGAGGGGTAGGTGGCTACACCTTC	CATSDLRKDGGVGGYTF
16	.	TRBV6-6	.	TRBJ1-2	TGTGCCAGCACTCGTACCCCGGGGGAACTTAACTATGGCTACACCTTC	CASTRTPGELNYGYTF
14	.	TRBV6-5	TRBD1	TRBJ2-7	TGTGCCAGCAGTTACGGGACAGGGGCCTACGAGCAGTACTTC	CASSYGTGAYEQYF
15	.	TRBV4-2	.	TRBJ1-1	TGTGCCAGCAGCCACGCGTGGGGGGGGGAAACTGAAGCTTTCTTT	CASSHAWGGETEAFF
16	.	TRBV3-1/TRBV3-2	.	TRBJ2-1	TGTGCCAGCAGCCCTAGGGGTCAGGGCAGAGCAAATGAGCAGTTCTTC	CASSPRGQGRANEQFF
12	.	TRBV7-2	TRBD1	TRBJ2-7	TGTGCCAGCAGCCCGGACAGGTCGGAGCAGTACTTC	CASSPDRSEQYF
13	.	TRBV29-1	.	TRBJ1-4	TGCAGCGTTCGGACAGCAACTAATGAAAAACTGTTTTTT	CSVRTATNEKLFF
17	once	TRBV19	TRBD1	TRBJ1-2	TGTGCCAGTAGTATTGGCTCCCGACAGGGACTTGTTCATGGCTACACCTTC	CASSIGSRQGLVHGYTF
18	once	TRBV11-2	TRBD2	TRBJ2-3	TGTGCCAGCAGCTTAAGGACTAGCGGGGGACCTAGCACAGATACGCAGTATTTT	CASSLRTSGGPSTDTQYF
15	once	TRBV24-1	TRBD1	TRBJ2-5	TGTGCCACCAGTGCATATGGGACAGGTGGAGAGACCCAGTACTTC	CATSAYGTGGETQYF
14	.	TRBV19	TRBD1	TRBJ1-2	TGTGCCAGTAGTATTGGGACAGGGTTCTATGGCTACACCTTC	CASSIGTGFYGYTF
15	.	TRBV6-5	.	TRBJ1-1	TGTGCCAGCAGTTACAGTACTTCCTCGACAACTGAAGCTTTCTTT	CASSYSTSSTTEAFF
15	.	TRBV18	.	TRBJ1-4	TGTGCCAGCTCACCAGACGGAGCAACTAATGAAAAACTGTTTTTT	CASSPDGATNEKLFF
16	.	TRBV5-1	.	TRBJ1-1	TGCGCCAGCAGCCTTCGGCCGTCCCCGGGGAACACTGAAGCTTTCTTT	CASSLRPSPGNTEAFF
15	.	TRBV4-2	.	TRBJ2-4	TGTGCCAGCAGCCAAGATGGAACAGAATCAAACATTCAGTACTTC	CASSQDGTESNIQYF
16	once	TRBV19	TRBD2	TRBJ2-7	TGTGCCAGTCGGACTAGCGGGACCCTCCGAGAGGACGAGCAGTACTTC	CASRTSGTLREDEQYF
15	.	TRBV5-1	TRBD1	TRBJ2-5	TGCGCCAGCAGCTTGGAAGTGACAGGGGTAGAGACCCAGTACTTC	CASSLEVTGVETQYF
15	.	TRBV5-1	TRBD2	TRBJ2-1	TGCGCCAGCAGTCCCGGCGGGACTAGTCGGGGTGAGCAGTTCTTC	CASSPGGTSRGEQFF